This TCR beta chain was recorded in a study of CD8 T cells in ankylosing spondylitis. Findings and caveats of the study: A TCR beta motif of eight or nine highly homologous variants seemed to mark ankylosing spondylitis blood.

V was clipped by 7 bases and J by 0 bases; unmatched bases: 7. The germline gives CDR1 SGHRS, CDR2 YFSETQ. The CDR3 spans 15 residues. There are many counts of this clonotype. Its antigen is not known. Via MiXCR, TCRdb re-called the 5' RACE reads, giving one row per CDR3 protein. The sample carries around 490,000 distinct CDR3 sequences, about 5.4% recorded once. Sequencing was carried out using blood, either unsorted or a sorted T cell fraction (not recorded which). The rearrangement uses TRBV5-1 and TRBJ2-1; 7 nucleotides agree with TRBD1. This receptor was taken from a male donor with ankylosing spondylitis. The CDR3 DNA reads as TGCGCCAGCTGCCGGGGACAGATCTCCTACAATGAGCAGTTCTTC. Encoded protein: CASCRGQISYNEQFF.